This T cell receptor (beta chain) was found in a study of CD8 T cells in cerebrospinal fluid in Alzheimer's disease. The CDR3 runs 16 residues. This clonotype ranks as medium-sized in terms of frequency. TCRdb re-called the 10x single-cell sequencing reads, yielding one record per CDR3 amino acid sequence without DNA. This table holds some 1,500 distinct CDR3 sequences. The origin of this receptor is a human donor in good health. The sequencing sample was made of cerebrospinal fluid. V is TRBV12-3 or TRBV12-4 and J is TRBJ2-2; TCRdb indicates TRBD2, and absent DNA this call remains unverified. The CDR3 here is CASGGDGTTNTGELFF.